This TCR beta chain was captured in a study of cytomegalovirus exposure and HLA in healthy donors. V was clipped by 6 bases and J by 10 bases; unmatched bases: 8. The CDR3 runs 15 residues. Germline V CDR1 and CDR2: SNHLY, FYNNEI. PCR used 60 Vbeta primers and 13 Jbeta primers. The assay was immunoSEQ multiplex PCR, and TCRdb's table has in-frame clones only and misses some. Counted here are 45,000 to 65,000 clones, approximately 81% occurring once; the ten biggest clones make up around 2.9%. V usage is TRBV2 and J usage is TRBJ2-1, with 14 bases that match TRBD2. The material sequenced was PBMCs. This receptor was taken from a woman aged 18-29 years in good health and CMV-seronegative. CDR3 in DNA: TGTGCCAGCAGGGGACAGGGACTAGCGGGAGCGGAGCAGTTCTTC. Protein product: CASRGQGLAGAEQFF.